This T cell receptor (beta chain) was profiled in a study of T cell changes during pregnancy in multiple sclerosis (dated by TCRdb to between 2018 and 2021). For the wider study: In women with multiple sclerosis, the researchers looked at how the T cell repertoire shifted as pregnancy progressed.

Library generation was performed with the immunoSEQ multiplex PCR assay. Imported from immuneACCESS, the table was reduced by TCRdb to in-frame sequences with V and J called. These copies leave out some clones; in studies compared against another copy, an unresolved V gene accounts for under half, and the cause of the remainder is not known. Present in this sample are fewer than 65,000 clones, roughly 92% of which were seen just once. Clones ranked in the top ten supply 0.39% of the sample. In the case of this clone: Its antigen remains undetermined. No quality values exist for individual bases; no much larger clone is one base distant.

From cysteine to phenylalanine, the CDR3 is 18 amino acids long. The kept DNA is CDR3 alone, 54 bases in frame from the first base. V loses 1 base, J loses 3 bases, and the germline ends lie 21 bases apart. The germline V gene (reference sequence) gives CDR1 as LNHDA and CDR2 as SQIVND. The sequence is built from TRBV19 and TRBJ2-5; TRBD1 is perhaps the D gene, given 6 matching bases. Specimen: CD4+ T cells from peripheral blood mononuclear cells, collected after pregnancy. This sequence was found in a female donor with multiple sclerosis, enrolled in a pregnancy study. CDR3 region: CASSIVWPPTTGKETQYF. The DNA is TGTGCCAGTAGTATAGTCTGGCCACCTACGACAGGCAAAGAGACCCAGTACTTC.